The T cell receptor (beta chain) under discussion was sequenced for a study of cytomegalovirus exposure and HLA in healthy donors. Findings of the study overall: A missense variant in DCLRE1C was later tied to TCR beta V- and J-gene trimming. Common viral pathogens (according to a later analysis) appeared linked to several of the most significant clusters.

As regards this clone: Its matching antigen is unknown.

This CDR3 has 13 amino acids. With V trimmed by 6 bases and J by 7 bases, 4 bases remained unmatched. Germline CDR1 MNHEY, CDR2 SVGAGI. PCR amplification relied on 60 Vbeta primers (plus 13 Jbeta primers). Data came from immunoSEQ multiplex PCR; TCRdb stores just in-frame clones and leaves some out. The sample consists of about 240,000 clones, around 81% of them appearing once. This rearrangement joins TRBV6-5 to TRBJ2-1; 9 positions match TRBD1. The clonotype comes from a woman aged 60-75 years in good health and CMV-seropositive. Sequencing was done on a sample of PBMCs. The CDR3 coding sequence is TGTGCCAGCAGACAGGGGGCGGGGAATGAGCAGTTCTTC. Its protein is CASRQGAGNEQFF.